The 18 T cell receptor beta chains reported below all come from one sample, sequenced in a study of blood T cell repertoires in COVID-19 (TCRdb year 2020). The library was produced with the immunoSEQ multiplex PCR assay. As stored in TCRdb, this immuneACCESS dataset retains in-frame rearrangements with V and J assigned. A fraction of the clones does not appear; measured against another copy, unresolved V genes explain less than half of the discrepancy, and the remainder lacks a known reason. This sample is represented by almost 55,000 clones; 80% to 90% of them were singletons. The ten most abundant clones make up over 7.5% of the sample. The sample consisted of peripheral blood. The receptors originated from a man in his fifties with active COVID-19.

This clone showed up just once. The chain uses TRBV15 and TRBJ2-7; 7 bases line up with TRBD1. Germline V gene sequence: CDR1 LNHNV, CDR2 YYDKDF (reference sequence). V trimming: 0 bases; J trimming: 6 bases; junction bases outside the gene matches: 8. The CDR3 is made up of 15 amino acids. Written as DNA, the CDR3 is TGTGCCACCAGCAGAGATCGACAGGGTACGGGCGAGCAGTACTTC. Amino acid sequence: CATSRDRQGTGEQYF. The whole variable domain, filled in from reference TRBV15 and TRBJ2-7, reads DAMVIQNPRYQVTQFGKPVTLSCSQTLNHNVMYWYQQKSSQAPKLLFHYYDKDFNNEADTPDNFQSRRPNTSFCFLDIRSPGLGDTAMYLCATSRDRQGTGEQYFGPGTRLTVT.

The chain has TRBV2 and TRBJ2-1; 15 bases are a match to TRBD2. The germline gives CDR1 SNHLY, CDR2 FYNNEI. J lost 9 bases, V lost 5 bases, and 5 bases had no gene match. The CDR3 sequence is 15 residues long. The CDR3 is CASSREGLAGGEQFF. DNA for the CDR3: TGTGCCAGCAGTCGTGAGGGACTAGCGGGAGGTGAGCAGTTCTTC.

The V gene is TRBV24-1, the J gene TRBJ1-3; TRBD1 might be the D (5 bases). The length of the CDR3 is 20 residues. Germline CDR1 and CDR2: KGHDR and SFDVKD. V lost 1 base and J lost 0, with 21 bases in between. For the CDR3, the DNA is TGTGCCACCAGTGATTTCCGCCGGAAAGGGACTCTGAGCTCTGGAAACACCATATATTTT. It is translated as CATSDFRRKGTLSSGNTIYF.

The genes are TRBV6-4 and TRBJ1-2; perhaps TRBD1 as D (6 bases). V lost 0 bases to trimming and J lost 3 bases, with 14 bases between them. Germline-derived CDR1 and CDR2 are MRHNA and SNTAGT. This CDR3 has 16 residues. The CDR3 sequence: CASSDSSRGSYYGYTF. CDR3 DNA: TGTGCCAGCAGTGACTCTTCTAGGGGGTCGTACTATGGCTACACCTTC.

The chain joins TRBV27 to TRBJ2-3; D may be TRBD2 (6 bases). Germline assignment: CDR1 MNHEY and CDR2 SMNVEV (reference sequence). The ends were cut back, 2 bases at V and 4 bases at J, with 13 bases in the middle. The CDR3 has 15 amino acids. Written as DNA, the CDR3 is TGTGCCAGCAGTTTAGGGACTGTGCATTCAGATACGCAGTATTTT. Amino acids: CASSLGTVHSDTQYF.

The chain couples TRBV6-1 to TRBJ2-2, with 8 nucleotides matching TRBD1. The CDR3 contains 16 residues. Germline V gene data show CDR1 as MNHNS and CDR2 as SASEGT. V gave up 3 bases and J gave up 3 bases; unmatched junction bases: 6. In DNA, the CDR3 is TGTGCCAGCAGTGATACCCGGGACAGGTACACCGGGGAGCTGTTTTTT. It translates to CASSDTRDRYTGELFF.

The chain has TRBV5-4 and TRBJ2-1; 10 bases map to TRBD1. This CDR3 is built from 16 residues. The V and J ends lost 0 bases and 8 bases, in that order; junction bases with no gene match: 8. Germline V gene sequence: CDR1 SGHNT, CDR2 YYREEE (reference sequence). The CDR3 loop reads CASSLAKTGGADEQFF. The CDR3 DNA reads TGTGCCAGCAGCTTGGCGAAGACAGGGGGCGCGGATGAGCAGTTCTTC.

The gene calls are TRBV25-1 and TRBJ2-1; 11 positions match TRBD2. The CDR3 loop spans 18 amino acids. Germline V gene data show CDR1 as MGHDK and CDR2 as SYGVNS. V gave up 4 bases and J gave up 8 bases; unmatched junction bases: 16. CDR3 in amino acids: CASSGGGGLAARRDEQFF. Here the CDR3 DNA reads TGTGCCAGCAGTGGTGGAGGGGGACTAGCGGCAAGAAGGGATGAGCAGTTCTTC.

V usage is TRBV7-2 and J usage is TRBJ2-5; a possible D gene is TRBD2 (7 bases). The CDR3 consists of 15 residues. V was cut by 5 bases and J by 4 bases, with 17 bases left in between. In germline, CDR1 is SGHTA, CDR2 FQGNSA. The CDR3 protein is CASSVNRGAGETQYF. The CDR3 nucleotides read TGTGCCAGCAGCGTGAACCGGGGGGCCGGAGAGACCCAGTACTTC.

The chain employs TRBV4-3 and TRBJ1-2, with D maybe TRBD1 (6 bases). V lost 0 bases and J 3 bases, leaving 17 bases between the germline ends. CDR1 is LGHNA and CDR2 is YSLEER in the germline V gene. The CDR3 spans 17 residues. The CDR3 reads CASSQEWGQGQYYGYTF. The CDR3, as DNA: TGCGCCAGCAGCCAAGAGTGGGGGCAGGGGCAGTACTATGGCTACACCTTC.

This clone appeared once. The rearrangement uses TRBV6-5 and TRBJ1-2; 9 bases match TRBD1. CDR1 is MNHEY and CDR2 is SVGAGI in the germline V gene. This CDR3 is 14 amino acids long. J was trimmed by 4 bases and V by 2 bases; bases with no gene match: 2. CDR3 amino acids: CASSYVQGAYGYTF. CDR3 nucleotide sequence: TGTGCCAGCAGTTACGTACAGGGGGCCTATGGCTACACCTTC.

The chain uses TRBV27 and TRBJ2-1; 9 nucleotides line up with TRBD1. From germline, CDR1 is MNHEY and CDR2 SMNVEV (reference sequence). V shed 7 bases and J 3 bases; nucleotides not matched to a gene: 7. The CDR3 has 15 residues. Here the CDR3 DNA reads TGTGCCAGCAAACAACCGGGACAGGGCTACAATGAGCAGTTCTTC. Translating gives CASKQPGQGYNEQFF.

The CDR3 sequence is CASSEQEKLFF. CDR3 nucleotides: TGTGCCAGTAGTGAACAAGAAAAACTGTTTTTT. The chain is built from TRBV19 and TRBJ1-4; D gene uncertain. This CDR3 comprises 11 residues. Trimming stripped 5 bases from V and 8 bases from J, with 6 bases between. Germline V CDR1 and CDR2: LNHDA, SQIVND (reference sequence).

CDR3 loop: CASSQARRGTNEKLFF. The CDR3 DNA sequence: TGTGCCAGCAGCCAAGCCCGTCGCGGAACTAATGAAAAACTGTTTTTT. This chain joins TRBV14 and TRBJ1-4; no reliable D call. The CDR3 is made up of 16 amino acids. The germline CDR1 and CDR2 sequences are SGHDN and FVKESK. Deletions cut 1 base from V and 1 base from J, with 10 bases between.

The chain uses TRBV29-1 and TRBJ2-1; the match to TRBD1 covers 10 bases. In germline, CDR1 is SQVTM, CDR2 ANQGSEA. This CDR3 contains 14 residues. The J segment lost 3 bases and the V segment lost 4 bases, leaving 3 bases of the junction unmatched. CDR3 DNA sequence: TGCAGCGTTGTGGGGACAGGGGACTACAATGAGCAGTTCTTC. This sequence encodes CSVVGTGDYNEQFF.

The CDR3 loop reads CASSQTGQSNQPQHF. CDR3 bases: TGTGCCAGCAGCCAAACCGGACAGAGCAATCAGCCCCAGCATTTT. This chain joins TRBV4-2 and TRBJ1-5, with D possibly being TRBD1 (6 bases). This CDR3 has 15 residues. Trimming pared 2 bases from V and 1 base from J, leaving 9 bases between. Germline-derived CDR1 and CDR2 are LGHNA and YNFKEQ.

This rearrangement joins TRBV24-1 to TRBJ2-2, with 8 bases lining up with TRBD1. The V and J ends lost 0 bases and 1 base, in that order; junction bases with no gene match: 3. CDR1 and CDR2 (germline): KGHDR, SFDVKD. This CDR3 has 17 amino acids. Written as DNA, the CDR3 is TGTGCCACCAGTGATTTGTCCGGGACAGGGAACACCGGGGAGCTGTTTTTT. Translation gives CATSDLSGTGNTGELFF.

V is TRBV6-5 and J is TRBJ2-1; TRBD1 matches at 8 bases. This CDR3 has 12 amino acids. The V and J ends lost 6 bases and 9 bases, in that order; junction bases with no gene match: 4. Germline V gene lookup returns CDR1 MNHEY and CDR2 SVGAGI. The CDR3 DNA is TGTGCCAGCAGCAGACAGGGGACTGAGCAGTTCTTC. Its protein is CASSRQGTEQFF.